The sequence of this TCR beta chain was determined in a study of metastatic and nonmetastatic thyroid tumors. This clone occurred a few times. All patients were untreated before thyroid surgery. TCRdb used MiXCR to call clones anew from the PCR reads. The sample carries some 17,000 clones, roughly a quarter recorded once. The CDR3 runs 11 residues. Germline CDR1 MNHEY, CDR2 SVGEGT. Trimming removed 2 bases at V and 3 bases at J, with 1 base between. The sequencing input was adjacent normal tissue. The sequence was obtained from a female donor with papillary thyroid cancer or a benign thyroid nodule (not recorded which). Some clones in this sample may be carry-over from other donors' samples. The chain joins TRBV6-2 or TRBV6-3 to TRBJ2-5; no reliable D call. The CDR3 loop is CASSYKETQYF. CDR3 in DNA: TGTGCCAGCAGTTACAAAGAGACCCAGTACTTC.